This T cell receptor beta chain was sequenced for a study of T-cell reconstitution after alpha-beta-depleted transplantation in children. Researchers prepared the TCRbeta library using unique molecular identifiers, the study reports. MiXCR was run by TCRdb on the PCR reads, yielding one entry per CDR3 protein. The sample carries around 200,000 distinct CDR3 sequences, roughly 10% recorded once. Germline V lookup: CDR1 MNHNS, CDR2 SASEGT. The CDR3 runs 15 residues. V dropped 5 bases and J dropped 7 bases, with 18 bases sitting between them. Source: PBMCs from the stem cell graft donor, taken from the stem cell graft. The TCR was taken from a human donor who donated a stem cell graft to a child with acute lymphoblastic leukemia. This rearrangement joins TRBV6-1 to TRBJ2-1, with D maybe TRBD1 (5 bases). Written as DNA, the CDR3 is TGTGCCAGCAGTCGTCGGACAACGGAGAAAAATGAGCAGTTCTTC. Translation: CASSRRTTEKNEQFF.